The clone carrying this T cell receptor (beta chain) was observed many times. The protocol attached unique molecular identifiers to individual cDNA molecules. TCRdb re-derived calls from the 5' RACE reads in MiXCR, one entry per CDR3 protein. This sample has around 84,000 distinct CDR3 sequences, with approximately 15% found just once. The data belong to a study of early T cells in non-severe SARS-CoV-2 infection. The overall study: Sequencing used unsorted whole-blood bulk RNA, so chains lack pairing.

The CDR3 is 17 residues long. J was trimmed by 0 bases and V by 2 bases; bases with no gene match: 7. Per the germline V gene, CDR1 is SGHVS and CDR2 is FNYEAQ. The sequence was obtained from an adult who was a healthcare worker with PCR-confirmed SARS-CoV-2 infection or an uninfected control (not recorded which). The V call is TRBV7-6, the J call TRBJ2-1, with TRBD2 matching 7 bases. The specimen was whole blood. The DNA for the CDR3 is TGTGCCAGCAGCTTAAGGGCGGGAGTAAGCTCCTACAATGAGCAGTTCTTC. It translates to CASSLRAGVSSYNEQFF. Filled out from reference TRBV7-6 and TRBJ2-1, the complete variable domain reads GAGVSQSPRYKVTKRGQDVALRCDPISGHVSLYWYRQALGQGPEFLTYFNYEAQQDKSGLPNDRFSAERPEGSISTLTIQRTEQRDSAMYRCASSLRAGVSSYNEQFFGPGTRLTVL.